This T cell receptor beta chain was observed in a study of blood T cell repertoires in COVID-19. Turning to the study itself: Material from acute and convalescent COVID-19 was sourced from the United States, Italy and Spain. In each case, the material was cDNA or gDNA derived from T cells, B-cell-depleted T cells, or PBMCs.

This clone was detected once. V was clipped by 2 bases and J by 6 bases, with 8 bases between them. Germline CDR1 MNHEY, CDR2 SVGAGI. CDR3 length: 14 residues. Original handling: From reference gene primer amplification, estimates of nucleated cell counts were derived. This table comes from immunoSEQ multiplex PCR, and its TCRdb copy is limited to in-frame clones, with some not included. The V and J calls and the clone size are those of that table, but D and trimming were determined from the DNA. The sample contains about 39,000 clones, more than 75% of which appear only once. The sequencing sample was made of peripheral blood. The chain is built from TRBV6-5 and TRBJ1-6; no firm D call. The sequence was obtained from a man between 65 and 85 years old with active or convalescent COVID-19. As DNA, the CDR3 is TGTGCCAGCAGTTACGTCCAGTCTAATTCACCCCTCCACTTT. Translated, it gives CASSYVQSNSPLHF.